This paragraph covers one T cell receptor beta chain sequence. The antigen remains unidentified. In the PCR, 60 Vbeta and 13 Jbeta primers were used. Profiling relied on immunoSEQ multiplex PCR, and the TCRdb table lists in-frame clones only, not all of them. The sample holds approximately 150,000 clones; 75% to 90% are singletons and the top ten take 2.5% to 3.5%. This sample was taken from a study of cytomegalovirus exposure and HLA in healthy donors. Looking at the study overall: About four fifths of around 400 genotyped donors fell in the Caucasian-associated ancestry cluster.

Points from the study as a whole: In a later analysis, V- and J-gene trimming of beta chains associated with a DCLRE1C missense variant, replicated independently. The authors enumerated around 150 TCR beta chains as linked to cytomegalovirus.

Trimming left V 0 bases short and J 0 bases short, with 7 bases between. Germline CDR1 SGHDT, CDR2 YYEEEE. This CDR3 has 15 amino acids. Donors had nominal health at sampling but likely had unrecorded immune exposures. What was sequenced was PBMCs. This receptor was obtained from a woman aged 25-40 years in good health and CMV-seronegative. The J gene is TRBJ1-3, the V gene TRBV5-6; D is ambiguous. The CDR3 loop reads CASSLGASSGNTIYF. In nucleotides, the CDR3 is TGTGCCAGCAGCTTGGGGGCGAGCTCTGGAAACACCATATATTTT.